A single sample gave rise to the 20 T cell receptor beta chains below, sequenced in a study of shared clonotypes between healthy human individuals. Assay: immunoSEQ multiplex PCR; the TCRdb copy retains only in-frame clones and omits some. The data show hundreds of thousands of clones, with 95% to 98% seen just once and around 0.3% held by the top ten. The naive CD8 fraction comprised CD45RO-negative cells positively selected for CCR7 and excluded terminally differentiated effector memory CD45RA+ cells. Sequencing input: naive CD8+ T cells sorted from blood. Source of these receptors: a man aged 30 to 45 in good health.

The chain uses TRBV9 and TRBJ1-2, with D maybe TRBD1 (5 bases). Trimming shortened V by 0 bases and J by 4 bases, and 7 bases separated the two germline ends. The CDR3 has 13 amino acids. Germline-derived CDR1 and CDR2 are SGDLS and YYNGEE. The CDR3: CASSVGDSYGYTF. The CDR3 region has the DNA TGTGCCAGCAGCGTAGGCGACAGCTATGGCTACACCTTC.

The chain has TRBV6-5 and TRBJ2-4; D unclear. Germline lookup yields CDR1 MNHEY and CDR2 SVGAGI. The length of the CDR3 is 14 residues. V was pared by 6 bases and J by 1 base, with 10 bases between. The CDR3: CASRPGLAKNIQYF. The DNA of the CDR3 is TGTGCCAGCAGACCAGGTCTTGCCAAAAACATTCAGTACTTC.

The V call is TRBV21-1, the J call TRBJ1-5. TRBV21-1 corresponds to a pseudogene. The CDR3 covers 17 residues. Here the CDR3 DNA reads TGTGCCAGCAGCAAGGGTAGGAAAGTATGTAGCAATCAGCCCCAGCATTTT. Amino acid sequence: CASSKGRKVCSNQPQHF.

Turning to this clone: One end of the junction fails to match germline, which may point to a read error. V is TRBV27 and J is TRBJ2-7; unclear D gene. The CDR3 runs 14 residues. Germline V gene data show CDR1 as MNHEY and CDR2 as SMNVEV (reference sequence). The CDR3 bases are TGTGCCACCAGTACCAACACTCAAACCTACGAGCAGTACTTC. Translation gives CATSTNTQTYEQYF.

V and J are TRBV7-9 and TRBJ2-7; 8 bases agree with TRBD2. The germline V gene has CDR1 SEHNR and CDR2 FQNEAQ (reference sequence). The CDR3 runs 14 residues. V was pared by 1 base and J by 2 bases, with 1 base of the junction left unmatched. The CDR3 nucleotides are TGTGCCAGCAGCTTAGTCGGGGGGGCCTACGAGCAGTACTTC. Its translation: CASSLVGGAYEQYF.

The chain has TRBV19 and TRBJ2-7, with D maybe TRBD2 (5 bases). V lost 0 bases and J 3 bases, leaving 12 bases between the germline ends. The CDR3 runs to 15 residues. Looked up from germline, CDR1 is LNHDA and CDR2 is SQIVND (reference sequence). The CDR3 nucleotides are TGTGCCAGTAGTATAGAGAGAGGGTTTAACTACGAGCAGTACTTC. Protein sequence: CASSIERGFNYEQYF.

The chain carries TRBV4-3 and TRBJ2-1; TRBD2 might be the D (5 bases). Per germline, CDR1 LGHNA and CDR2 YSLEER. V was cut by 1 base and J by 3 bases, with 13 bases left in between. This CDR3 is 16 amino acids long. The CDR3 nucleotides are TGCGCCAGCAGCCAAGGCAGAGGGCTTCACTACAATGAGCAGTTCTTC. Translated, it gives CASSQGRGLHYNEQFF.

The chain is built from TRBV29-1 and TRBJ2-2; D is unresolved. The CDR3 consists of 14 residues. Per the germline V gene, CDR1 is SQVTM and CDR2 is ANQGSEA. V lost 1 base and J 6 bases, leaving 12 bases between the germline ends. This CDR3 is CSVEAGSDAGELFF. In DNA, the CDR3 is TGCAGCGTTGAAGCTGGGTCTGATGCCGGGGAGCTGTTTTTT.

The V and J genes are TRBV5-6 and TRBJ2-5; D ambiguous. The CDR3 totals 14 residues. Trimming removed 4 bases at V and 4 bases at J, with 14 bases between. Germline V CDR1 and CDR2: SGHDT, YYEEEE. DNA for the CDR3: TGTGCCAGCAGCCTGGGGATGGCAAGAGAGACCCAGTACTTC. It is translated as CASSLGMARETQYF.

The gene calls are TRBV13 and TRBJ2-1; the D gene is possibly TRBD2 (6 bases). Germline assignment: CDR1 PRHDT and CDR2 FYEKMQ (reference sequence). The CDR3 extends over 15 amino acids. Deletions cut 5 bases from V and 2 bases from J, with 13 bases between. In DNA, the CDR3 is TGTGCCAGCAGCCTCGGGAGCTCCCCCTACAATGAGCAGTTCTTC. This translates into CASSLGSSPYNEQFF.

The chain recombines TRBV7-9 with TRBJ2-7; no firm D call. This CDR3 has 14 residues. Germline CDR1 is SEHNR and CDR2 is FQNEAQ (reference sequence). The germline V and J ends were trimmed by 5 bases and 2 bases, with 13 bases remaining between them. CDR3 sequence (DNA): TGTGCCAGCAGCCCCAACACCAGACCCTACGAGCAGTACTTC. It translates to CASSPNTRPYEQYF.

CDR3 protein: CASSLGTGGFPQHF. CDR3 sequence (DNA): TGTGCCAGCAGTTTGGGGACAGGGGGCTTCCCCCAGCATTTT. The chain has TRBV28 and TRBJ1-5, with 12 bases fitting TRBD1. The length of the CDR3 is 14 residues. Germline assignment: CDR1 MDHEN and CDR2 SYDVKM. V was pared by 3 bases and J by 10 bases, with 4 bases of the junction left unmatched.

The rearrangement links TRBV6-4 to TRBJ2-1; D uncertain. Trimming cost V 3 bases and J 7 bases, with 7 bases left between them. The germline gives CDR1 MRHNA, CDR2 SNTAGT. This CDR3 region has 12 residues. CDR3 residues: CASSEFGNEQFF. DNA of the CDR3: TGTGCCAGCAGTGAATTCGGGAATGAGCAGTTCTTC.

This chain uses TRBV4-1 with TRBJ1-2; D perhaps matches TRBD1 (6 bases). CDR1 is MGHRA, CDR2 YSYEKL, per germline. The CDR3 contains 17 residues. Trimming cost V 0 bases and J 7 bases, with 21 bases left between them. The CDR3 region has the DNA TGCGCCAGCAGCCAAGATGTGGGGGGCAGGGATTATGTTGGCTACACCTTC. It yields the protein CASSQDVGGRDYVGYTF.

The CDR3 sequence is CASSAGTSGSVTDTQYF. CDR3 DNA sequence: TGTGCCAGCAGCGCAGGGACTAGCGGGAGTGTCACAGATACGCAGTATTTT. V and J are TRBV5-5 and TRBJ2-3; 14 positions match TRBD2. The junction had 6 bases not matched to a gene; V was cut back by 4 bases and J by 2 bases. CDR1 is SGHKS and CDR2 is YYEKEE in the germline V gene (reference sequence). The CDR3 has 17 residues.

The gene calls are TRBV14 and TRBJ2-3; 7 nucleotides line up with TRBD2. Trimming cost V 6 bases and J 0 bases; bases outside gene matches: 9. This CDR3 has 16 residues. CDR1 SGHDN and CDR2 FVKESK come from the germline V gene. The CDR3 region has the DNA TGTGCCAGCAGTCATAAACTAGCGCCTAGCACAGATACGCAGTATTTT. Amino acid sequence: CASSHKLAPSTDTQYF.

V is TRBV6-5 and J is TRBJ1-4; D perhaps matches TRBD1 (6 bases). With 4 bases removed from V and 5 bases from J, the gap between germline ends came to 17 bases. CDR3 length: 16 amino acids. In germline, CDR1 is MNHEY, CDR2 SVGAGI. The CDR3 region has the DNA TGTGCCAGCAGTTCCACGGGACACTCGCTCAATGAAAAACTGTTTTTT. It specifies CASSSTGHSLNEKLFF.

J is TRBJ2-1 and V is TRBV7-3, with D perhaps matching TRBD1 (8 bases). Germline-derived CDR1 and CDR2 are SGHTA and FQGTGA. The germline V and J ends were trimmed by 2 bases and 8 bases, with 16 bases remaining between them. This CDR3 has 15 amino acids. CDR3 region: CASSLVRQGRDEQFF. The CDR3 bases are TGTGCCAGCAGCTTAGTTAGACAGGGGAGGGATGAGCAGTTCTTC.

The gene calls are TRBV6-1 and TRBJ2-7; D is ambiguous. With 7 bases removed from V and 3 bases from J, the gap between germline ends came to 10 bases. Germline V gene data show CDR1 as MNHNS and CDR2 as SASEGT. This CDR3 is built from 12 residues. CDR3 bases: TGTGCCAGCACCTTCGGCATCTACGAGCAGTACTTC. The encoded protein is CASTFGIYEQYF.

The chain recombines TRBV30 with TRBJ2-7; D is unresolved. Looked up from germline, CDR1 is GTSNPN and CDR2 is SVGIG (reference sequence). This CDR3 has 12 amino acids. V was cut by 2 bases and J by 2 bases, with 7 bases left in between. CDR3 in DNA: TGTGCCTGGAGTCTTACCCCCTACGAGCAGTACTTC. Its translation is CAWSLTPYEQYF.